This entry lists 25 T cell receptor beta chains sequenced from one sample in a study of identifying expanded T cells in peripheral blood. Measured with immunoSEQ multiplex PCR; TCRdb has only the in-frame clones, and not every one. This table has about 120,000 clones, about 80% appearing once. The sequenced material came from blood. These receptors were obtained from a person aged 18 to 75 in good health.

The chain has TRBV15 and TRBJ2-5; D gene unclear. The length of the CDR3 is 15 residues. The germline V and J ends were trimmed by 0 bases and 7 bases, with 15 bases remaining between them. Germline V gene sequence: CDR1 LNHNV, CDR2 YYDKDF (reference sequence). The CDR3 DNA follows: TGTGCCACCAGCAGAGATTCCGGCCGATGGGGGACCCAGTACTTC. This translates into CATSRDSGRWGTQYF.

The chain joins TRBV11-2 to TRBJ1-1; D is uncertain. CDR1 and CDR2 (germline): SGHAT, FQNNGV. V was shortened by 0 bases and J by 8 bases, with 10 bases between the two germline ends. The CDR3 consists of 13 residues. This chain's CDR3 is CASSLDRAAEAFF. In DNA form, the CDR3 reads TGTGCCAGCAGCTTAGATCGGGCGGCGGAAGCTTTCTTT.

V usage is TRBV6-5 and J usage is TRBJ1-2; the D gene is possibly TRBD1 (5 bases). This CDR3 contains 14 residues. Germline V lookup: CDR1 MNHEY, CDR2 SVGAGI. V gave up 6 bases and J gave up 8 bases, with 19 bases separating them. This CDR3 is CASRRDVSMGGYTF. DNA of the CDR3: TGTGCCAGCAGACGGGACGTTTCTATGGGGGGCTACACCTTC.

The chain links TRBV7-8 to TRBJ1-2, with 7 bases aligning to TRBD1. After removal of 4 bases from V and 4 bases from J, the junction contained 3 bases not matched to a gene. This CDR3 has 13 residues. In germline, CDR1 is SGHVS, CDR2 FQNEAQ. The CDR3 protein is CASSSRTGYGYTF. CDR3 coding DNA: TGTGCCAGCAGCTCACGGACAGGCTATGGCTACACCTTC. Drawing the rest from reference TRBV7-8 and TRBJ1-2, the complete variable domain is GAGVSQSPRYKVAKRGQDVALRCDPISGHVSLFWYQQALGQGPEFLTYFQNEAQLDKSGLPSDRFFAERPEGSVSTLKIQRTQQEDSAVYLCASSSRTGYGYTFGSGTRLTVV.

The CDR3 region has the DNA TGTGCCAGCAGCCAGGGGGGTGAAAAACTGTTTTTT. It is translated as CASSQGGEKLFF. The gene calls are TRBV7-9 and TRBJ1-4; 7 positions match TRBD1. The CDR3 is 12 residues long. V shed 5 bases and J 7 bases; nucleotides not matched to a gene: 1. Germline V gene data show CDR1 as SEHNR and CDR2 as FQNEAQ (reference sequence).

The chain links TRBV25-1 to TRBJ1-1; the D gene is possibly TRBD1 (6 bases). The V and J ends lost 6 bases and 1 base respectively, with 15 bases between them. CDR1 and CDR2 from the germline V gene are MGHDK and SYGVNS. This CDR3 contains 15 residues. CDR3 nucleotides: TGTGCCAGCAGGGTTCTGACACAGGGGAACACTGAAGCTTTCTTT. It specifies CASRVLTQGNTEAFF.

V is TRBV7-6 and J is TRBJ1-2; D perhaps matches TRBD1 (5 bases). From germline, CDR1 is SGHVS and CDR2 FNYEAQ. V was cut by 5 bases and J by 8 bases, with 15 bases left in between. CDR3 size: 13 residues. This CDR3 reads CASSPGDTWGYTF. The CDR3 nucleotides read TGTGCCAGCAGCCCGGGGGATACATGGGGCTACACCTTC.

This clone has a handful of counts. The rearrangement links TRBV7-8 to TRBJ1-2, with D unresolved. The CDR3 is made up of 13 amino acids. The germline V and J ends were trimmed by 1 base and 4 bases, with 7 bases remaining between them. Germline loops: CDR1 SGHVS, CDR2 FQNEAQ. This CDR3 is CASSLGPVYGYTF. The CDR3 bases are TGTGCCAGCAGCTTAGGACCCGTCTATGGCTACACCTTC.

The chain links TRBV15 to TRBJ1-3; no firm D call. The CDR3 totals 14 residues. CDR1 is LNHNV and CDR2 is YYDKDF in the germline V gene (reference sequence). The V end was cut by 0 bases, the J end by 9 bases, with 12 bases between. This CDR3 is CATSRDPSYTTIYF. Written as DNA, the CDR3 is TGTGCCACCAGCAGAGATCCGTCGTATACCACCATATATTTT.

The table lists this clone with many counts. The chain has TRBV4-3 and TRBJ1-5; 8 nucleotides line up with TRBD1. The CDR3 is made up of 16 amino acids. Germline V gives CDR1 LGHNA, CDR2 YSLEER. The ends lost 6 bases at V and 1 base at J; junction bases unmatched: 8. CDR3 residues: CASSQTGGVSNQPQHF. The CDR3 DNA sequence: TGCGCCAGCAGTCAAACAGGGGGTGTGAGCAATCAGCCCCAGCATTTT.

The chain has TRBV19 and TRBJ2-3; 7 nucleotides align to TRBD1. J was trimmed by 4 bases and V by 9 bases; bases with no gene match: 10. The CDR3 covers 14 residues. Looked up from germline, CDR1 is LNHDA and CDR2 is SQIVND (reference sequence). CDR3 residues: CASRTGASADTQYF. The DNA for the CDR3 is TGTGCCAGCCGAACAGGGGCAAGTGCAGATACGCAGTATTTT.

This clone has a single count. The V call is TRBV2, the J call TRBJ2-3, with 7 bases lining up with TRBD2. In germline, CDR1 is SNHLY, CDR2 FYNNEI. The V segment lost 3 bases and the J segment 3 bases; nucleotides outside the gene matches: 6. The CDR3 is 15 residues long. The CDR3 sequence is CASSDLGGRTDTQYF. CDR3 coding DNA: TGTGCCAGCAGTGACCTCGGGGGGAGGACAGATACGCAGTATTTT.

The CDR3, as DNA: TGTGCCAGCAGTGAATGGGACCGAGGGGGCTACACCTTC. Protein product: CASSEWDRGGYTF. The chain couples TRBV2 to TRBJ1-2; maybe TRBD1 (5 bases). V was cut by 2 bases and J by 8 bases, with 12 bases left in between. The CDR3 sequence is 13 residues long. Germline CDR1 and CDR2: SNHLY and FYNNEI.

The chain has TRBV5-6 and TRBJ2-7, with D unresolved. There are 14 residues in the CDR3. Germline V gene sequence: CDR1 SGHDT, CDR2 YYEEEE. V shed 2 bases and J shed 1 base, with 10 bases lying between them. The CDR3 protein is CASSFGTDSYEQYF. DNA for the CDR3: TGTGCCAGCAGCTTTGGTACCGATTCCTACGAGCAGTACTTC. The variable domain in full, with the rest retrieved from reference TRBV5-6 and TRBJ2-7, is DAGVTQSPTHLIKTRGQQVTLRCSPKSGHDTVSWYQQALGQGPQFIFQYYEEEERQRGNFPDRFSGHQFPNYSSELNVNALLLGDSALYLCASSFGTDSYEQYFGPGTRLTVT.

The J gene is TRBJ1-4, the V gene TRBV9; a possible D gene is TRBD1 (6 bases). The germline V gene encodes CDR1 SGDLS and CDR2 YYNGEE. The ends were cut back, 0 bases at V and 5 bases at J, with 11 bases in the middle. The CDR3 covers 15 residues. CDR3 sequence: CASSVATGRNEKLFF. CDR3 nucleotide sequence: TGTGCCAGCAGCGTAGCGACAGGAAGAAATGAAAAACTGTTTTTT.

The chain links TRBV7-2 to TRBJ2-1, with no clear D. Germline CDR1 reads SGHTA; CDR2 reads FQGNSA. The CDR3 loop spans 13 amino acids. V was cut by 11 bases and J by 6 bases, with 17 bases left in between. The DNA of the CDR3 is TGTGCCCTGGCACGAAGTCGGGTCAATGAGCAGTTCTTC. This gives the protein CALARSRVNEQFF. The full variable domain, rest sourced from reference TRBV7-2 and TRBJ2-1, is GAGVSQSPSNKVTEKGKDVELRCDPISGHTALYWYRQSLGQGLEFLIYFQGNSAPDKSGLPSDRFSAERTGGSVSTLTIQRTQQEDSAVYLCALARSRVNEQFFGPGTRLTVL.

The CDR3 loop reads CASSLDPISSYNEQFF. The CDR3 DNA sequence: TGCGCCAGCAGCTTGGACCCGATCAGCTCCTACAATGAGCAGTTCTTC. V usage is TRBV5-1 and J usage is TRBJ2-1; D uncertain. This CDR3 comprises 16 residues. V shed 0 bases and J shed 0 bases, with 10 bases lying between them. Germline V lookup: CDR1 SGHRS, CDR2 YFSETQ.

V and J are TRBV7-3 and TRBJ1-1; the D gene is possibly TRBD1 (5 bases). The CDR3 is 13 amino acids. Trimming removed 4 bases at V and 4 bases at J, with 10 bases between. CDR1 is SGHTA, CDR2 FQGTGA, per germline. In DNA, the CDR3 is TGTGCCAGCAGCTCCAGGGTGGGCACTGAAGCTTTCTTT. Its protein is CASSSRVGTEAFF.

This rearrangement joins TRBV6-1 to TRBJ1-1; D unclear. The CDR3 runs to 13 residues. Germline V gene sequence: CDR1 MNHNS, CDR2 SASEGT. Between the trimmed V and J ends, which lost 8 bases and 1 base, there was a span of 11 bases. In DNA form, the CDR3 reads TGTGCCAGCTGTCGTCAGCCGAACACTGAAGCTTTCTTT. Translating gives CASCRQPNTEAFF.

The chain recombines TRBV5-1 with TRBJ2-3; 10 nucleotides agree with TRBD1. This CDR3 has 13 amino acids. In germline, CDR1 is SGHRS, CDR2 YFSETQ. With V trimmed by 7 bases and J by 3 bases, 2 bases remained unmatched. The CDR3 region is CASGDRGTDTQYF. CDR3 coding DNA: TGCGCCAGCGGGGACAGGGGAACAGATACGCAGTATTTT. The full variable domain, with the rest looked up from reference TRBV5-1 and TRBJ2-3, is KAGVTQTPRYLIKTRGQQVTLSCSPISGHRSVSWYQQTPGQGLQFLFEYFSETQRNKGNFPGRFSGRQFSNSRSEMNVSTLELGDSALYLCASGDRGTDTQYFGPGTRLTVL.

V is TRBV30 and J is TRBJ2-3, with 10 bases matching TRBD2. V trimming: 3 bases; J trimming: 2 bases; junction bases outside the gene matches: 17. This CDR3 is 19 amino acids long. Germline V gene lookup returns CDR1 GTSNPN and CDR2 SVGIG (reference sequence). This CDR3 reads CAWSPTTIRLAGYTDTQYF. Written as DNA, the CDR3 is TGTGCCTGGAGCCCTACTACCATCCGACTAGCGGGCTACACAGATACGCAGTATTTT.

The chain recombines TRBV2 with TRBJ1-5, with D possibly matching TRBD1 (6 bases). V was clipped by 5 bases and J by 6 bases, with 11 bases between them. The CDR3 has 13 residues. The V gene's germline CDR1 is SNHLY and CDR2 FYNNEI. CDR3 nucleotides: TGTGCCAGCAGTCGGACAGAGTTTCAGCCCCAGCATTTT. As protein: CASSRTEFQPQHF.

The CDR3 bases are TGTGCCAGCAGCACAACGGGGGCGGGTACGCAGTATTTT. Amino acids: CASSTTGAGTQYF. The chain links TRBV7-9 to TRBJ2-3; the D gene could be TRBD1 or TRBD2 (6 bases each). Deletions cut 5 bases from V and 8 bases from J, with 14 bases between. Germline CDR1 and CDR2: SEHNR and FQNEAQ (reference sequence). CDR3 length: 13 residues.

The chain uses TRBV6-6 and TRBJ2-1; 8 nucleotides line up with TRBD2. Germline-derived CDR1 and CDR2 are MNHNY and SVGAGI (reference sequence). The CDR3 is 14 amino acids. V lost 11 bases to trimming and J lost 5 bases; unmatched junction nucleotides: 11. CDR3 sequence (DNA): TGTGCCTCTCAACGGGGGGGATCTGACAATGAGCAGTTCTTC. Translated: CASQRGGSDNEQFF.

This clone appeared a few times. The V gene is TRBV2, the J gene TRBJ1-2; 9 bases agree with TRBD1. The CDR3 sequence is 15 residues long. Trimming at V came to 6 bases and at J to 2 bases, leaving 7 bases not matched to a gene. The germline gives CDR1 SNHLY, CDR2 FYNNEI. CDR3 loop: CASSPTGTGNYGYTF. The CDR3 coding sequence is TGTGCCAGCAGCCCAACCGGGACAGGGAACTATGGCTACACCTTC.